This T cell receptor (beta chain) was recovered during a study of cytotoxic CD8 clonotypes in ibrutinib-treated CLL. The study's findings and limits: Baseline clonality was higher than in age-matched healthy donors and moved in step with circulating CD8+ T-cell counts.

Germline trimming cut 8 bases from V and 6 bases from J; bases unmatched to any gene: 9. The germline V gene has CDR1 MDHEN and CDR2 SYDVKM. The CDR3 runs 13 residues. Profiling relied on immunoSEQ multiplex PCR, and the TCRdb table lists in-frame clones only, not all of them. The profile shows about 18,000 clones, around 80% of them singletons. A remark on this clone: Its antigen is undetermined.

The sequence came from a human donor with chronic lymphocytic leukemia. The sequences come from PBMCs, collected before ibrutinib treatment. V usage is TRBV28 and J usage is TRBJ1-2; 7 nucleotides agree with TRBD1. The CDR3 region has the DNA TGTGCCAGCCGGCCAGGGGGGGGCCATGGCTACACCTTC. Amino acids: CASRPGGGHGYTF.